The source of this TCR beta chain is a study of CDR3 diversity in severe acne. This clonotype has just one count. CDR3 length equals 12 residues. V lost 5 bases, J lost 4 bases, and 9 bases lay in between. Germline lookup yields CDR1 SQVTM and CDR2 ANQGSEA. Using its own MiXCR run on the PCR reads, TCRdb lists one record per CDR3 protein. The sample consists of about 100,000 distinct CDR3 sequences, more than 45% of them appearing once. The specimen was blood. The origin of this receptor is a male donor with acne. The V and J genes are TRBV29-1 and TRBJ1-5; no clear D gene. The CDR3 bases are TGCAGCGTTCAACCCCCTAATCAGCCCCAGCATTTT. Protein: CSVQPPNQPQHF.